The text below deals with one TCR beta chain. The target of this receptor is not known. Base qualities are missing; no much larger clone stands one base away. Distinct nucleotide sequences in the sample also encode this CDR3. In total, approximately 690 healthy bone marrow donors made up the cohort. All cohort members were sampled while nominally healthy, although unrecorded immune exposures were likely present. The donor was CMV seropositive and was included in the group of 300 or so seropositive cohort members. Every donor gave a peripheral blood sample, and the peripheral blood mononuclear cells from that sample were used for TCR beta sequencing. Genomic DNA extraction from the blood cell samples was performed with the Qiagen DNeasy Blood Extraction Kit. The CDR3, cysteine through phenylalanine, is 15 amino acids long. Only the CDR3 region is kept as DNA, spanning 45 bases read in frame from base 1. Germline trimming amounts to 4 bases on V and 4 bases on J, with 10 as the count of junction bases outside the gene matches. In the germline V gene, CDR1 corresponds to SGHRS and CDR2 to YFSETQ.

Libraries were built with the immunoSEQ multiplex PCR assay. For the multiplex PCR, a mixture combining 60 forward primers for TCR Vbeta segments and 13 reverse primers for TCR Jbeta segments was used. A multiplex PCR assay on genomic DNA amplified the CDR3 region of rearranged TCR beta genes. The amplified TCR beta libraries were sequenced on the Illumina HiSeq System as 87-base-pair reads. Concerning the study's data processing: In a later analysis, 77 million or so unique TCR beta chains were counted across the 666 repertoires, and approximately 11 million of these chains were shared by at least two donors. To remove PCR and sequencing errors, raw reads were error-corrected and collapsed into unique sequences using a nearest-neighbor algorithm that merged closely related sequences. Alignment of CDR3 sequences to IMGT reference sequences was used to assign V, D and J gene segments. For a sequence to be retained, a match of at least six nucleotides was required to both a V gene segment and a J gene segment. Rearrangements were classified as productive when the CDR3 lacked stop codons and remained in frame with V and J, and all other rearrangements were classified as non-productive. Following IMGT convention, CDR3 was defined as the stretch from the second conserved V-encoded cysteine up to the conserved J-encoded phenylalanine. The earlier analysis of about 500 of the donors excluded sequences that lacked an unambiguous match to a single V gene segment. An earlier analysis of 550 to 650 of the donors classified V segments as functional when productive rearrangements were above 56.7% and as segregating when the standard deviation between donors was above 5%. To diagnose cytomegalovirus status from the catalog of TCR beta chain sequences, a statistical classification framework was built. In a later analysis, V and J genes were assigned by comparing TCR nucleotide sequences against IMGT/GENE-DB human TR gene sequences. Using the TCRdist pipeline, a later analysis assigned CDR3 sequences along with most-parsimonious VDJ recombination scenarios. In a later analysis, every TCR beta chain was defined by the combination of its CDR3 amino acid sequence and its V-gene family, and reads without a unique V-gene family were dropped. In a later analysis, a few hundred highly shared, low-generation-probability nucleotide sequences were removed to address suspected cross-contamination and a sequencing artifact. A later analysis calculated a clonal expansion index for each public chain from normalized within-repertoire ranks of inferred template counts. Generation probabilities in a later analysis came from a VDJ recombination model fitted to out-of-frame rearrangements, and those results were checked against IGoR. In a later analysis, TCR-TCR, TCR-HLA and TCR-CMV co-occurrence was scored with hypergeometric tests, and a repertoire-size bias correction was applied to TCR pairs. To estimate false discovery rates, a later analysis permuted the HLA or CMV assignments 20 times. In a later analysis, co-occurring TCRs were grouped with DBSCAN, and TCRdist sequence similarity was added when clustering was performed within HLA-allele-positive subsets. Repertoires with fewer than 30,000 or more than 120,000 public chains, plus five repertoires with anomalous nucleotide sharing, were excluded from co-occurrence clustering. TCRdb limited this immuneACCESS table to in-frame rearrangements with V and J called. A share of clones is missing; checked studies link under half to unresolved V genes, and the rest is unexplained. V and J calls plus clone size are reproduced from that table; the DNA served to infer D and trimming. The sample records 150,000 to 200,000 clones, about four fifths of which are singletons. The biggest ten clones account for about 5.6% of the sample.

The record originates from a study of cytomegalovirus exposure and HLA in healthy donors (dated 2017 in TCRdb). Some background on the complete study: According to an earlier analysis of 587 of the donors, about 190 million T cells yielded 117 million unique TCR beta sequences and approximately 300 Gb of sequence data. An earlier analysis of a few hundred of the donors applied high-throughput TCR beta sequencing to assess whether each TCR beta V gene segment acted as functional or pseudogenic. Genome-wide SNP genotypes for about three fifths of the roughly 670 donors were used in a later genetic analysis, which treated that subset as a discovery cohort. To predict cytomegalovirus infection status, the study brought together high-throughput TCR immunosequencing, statistical association of individual TCRs with disease status, and machine learning. Across roughly 420 genotyped donors of the cohort, an average of roughly 250,000 unique TCR beta nucleotide sequences per donor were sequenced, and 15% to 20% of those sequences were non-productive. The study aimed to test whether signatures of past pathogen exposure could be identified by cataloging public T cell receptors. The study used immunosequencing to profile the T cell repertoires of about 670 subjects and linked those repertoires to cytomegalovirus serostatus. All discovery cohort repertoires had been generated on a single sequencing platform. Besides the first cohort of hundreds of subjects, a separate validation cohort made up of over 95 different subjects was used. Donor age, sex, ethnicity and CMV serostatus were compiled together with the repertoire data. Because of strong linkage in the cohort, roughly five DR-DQ haplotypes were treated as single units for association and clustering. Typing coverage varied by locus: about 620-630 donors for A, B, C, DRB1 and DQB1; approximately 520 for DQA1; around 610 for DPA1; 450 to 480 for DPB1. A later analysis re-analyzed previously published TCR beta repertoires from 660 or so donors and added high-resolution HLA genotyping to study TCR occurrence patterns. Among the roughly 390 genotyped donors, approximately 81% belonged to the genetic ancestry cluster associated with self-reported Caucasian donors. An early release that covered 640 HLA-typed donors contained about 290 gigabases of sequencing data and 80 million or so unique TCR sequences. Rather than drawing on any new phenotypic data, the later analysis identified candidate immune exposures from TCR beta sequences and the way those sequences occurred across donors. Class I and class II HLA loci were covered by the typing at four-digit resolution.

Findings and caveats that apply to the study as a whole: This cohort had only TCR beta chains sequenced, and the lack of alpha or paired-chain data limited which features could be detected. A further reported finding was that TCR beta sequences accurately predicted the HLA-A and HLA-B alleles for most subjects in the first cohort. Some IMGT-functional V segments, including TRBV6-2 and TRBV6-3, could not be told apart with the 87-base-pair reads, so those segments were excluded. The classifier was reported to diagnose cytomegalovirus status with high specificity and sensitivity in both the original cohort and the validation cohort. For the cohort, immune exposure information was limited to CMV serostatus. Strong co-occurrence of HLA alleles, especially DR and DQ, made assigning TCR associations to individual alleles difficult. In a later analysis, HLA-associated TCR beta chains were found to be more clonally expanded and to have lower generation probabilities than equally common non-associated chains. Linkage disequilibrium might explain the correlated functional status among segregating V segments, but an unknown experimental factor could not be ruled out. Roughly uniform sequencing depth across donors was assumed in presence/absence analyses, although this assumption may not hold. It was suggested by the authors that the approach could potentially be generalized to other disease states and immunological phenotypes. The study listed 150 to 200 TCR beta chains as associated with cytomegalovirus. In a later analysis, the rate of TCR association differed among HLA loci, with DRB1 alleles having the most associated TCRs and HLA-C alleles having the fewest. A later analysis associated roughly 17,000 TCR beta sequences with specific HLA alleles at a false discovery rate of 0.05. Most CMV-associated TCR beta chains appeared to be HLA-restricted in a later analysis, and the HLA associations seemed to be driven largely by CMV exposure. The earlier analysis of 587 of the donors excluded some 16 rarely observed V segments, including chromosome 9 orphons, because counts were too low. Because some donors lacked HLA typing at each locus, the association tests relied only on the typed subset. A cluster of highly shared sequence variants was judged likely to represent a technical artifact of the sequencing pipeline. Most TCR sequences were seen in very few donors, while some public TCRs were found in many individuals. Three of the identified cytomegalovirus-associated TCR beta chains were confirmed in vitro to be specific for cytomegalovirus antigens. In a later genetic analysis, a missense DCLRE1C variant was associated with V-gene and J-gene trimming of TCR beta chains, and the association was replicated in an independent cohort. A later genetic analysis reported fewer N-insertions in productive TCRs among donors in an Asian-associated ancestry cluster than the roughly 640-donor mean. Several of the top co-occurrence clusters appeared to be linked to parvovirus B19, influenza, CMV and Epstein-Barr virus, according to a later analysis. Broadly in line with IMGT annotations, most TCR beta V segments showed up in productive rearrangements about 87% or about 30% of the time in an earlier analysis of around 600 of the donors.

This receptor chain uses TRBV5-1 and TRBJ2-7, with TRBD2 identical over 8 junction bases. Source material: PBMCs. This TCR derives from a woman under 40 in good health and CMV-seropositive. The nucleotide sequence is TGCGCCAGCAGCCCCCCCTTAGCGGGACCGTACGAGCAGTACTTC. Translated, it gives CASSPPLAGPYEQYF.